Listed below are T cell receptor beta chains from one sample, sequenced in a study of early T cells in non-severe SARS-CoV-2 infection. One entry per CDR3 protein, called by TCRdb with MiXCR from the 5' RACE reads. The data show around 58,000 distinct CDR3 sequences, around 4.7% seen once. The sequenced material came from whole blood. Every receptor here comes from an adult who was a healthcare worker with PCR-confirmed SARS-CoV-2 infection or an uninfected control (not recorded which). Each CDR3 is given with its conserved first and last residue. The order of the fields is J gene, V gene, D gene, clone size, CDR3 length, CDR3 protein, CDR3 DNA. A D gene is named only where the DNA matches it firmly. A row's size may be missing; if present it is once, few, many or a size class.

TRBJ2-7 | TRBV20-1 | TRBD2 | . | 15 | CSANRVRGDYYEQYF | TGCAGTGCCAACCGGGTGCGGGGGGATTACTACGAGCAGTACTTC
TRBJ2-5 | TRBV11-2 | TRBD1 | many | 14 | CASSLGQGIETQYF | TGTGCCAGCAGCTTAGGACAGGGGATAGAGACCCAGTACTTC
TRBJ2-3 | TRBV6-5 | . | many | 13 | CASRFQGIDTQYF | TGTGCCAGCAGATTTCAGGGTATAGATACGCAGTATTTT
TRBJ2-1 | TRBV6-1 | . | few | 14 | CASTTDRAYNEQFF | TGTGCCAGCACTACGGACCGGGCCTACAATGAGCAGTTCTTC
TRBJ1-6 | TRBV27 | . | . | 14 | CASSSDSVNSPLHF | TGTGCCAGCAGTTCCGACAGCGTGAATTCACCCCTCCACTTT
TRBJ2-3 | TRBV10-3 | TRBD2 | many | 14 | CAVLGGASTDTQYF | TGTGCCGTCCTCGGGGGGGCCAGCACAGATACGCAGTATTTT
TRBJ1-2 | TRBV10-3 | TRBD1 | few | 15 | CAISTSEAGGVGYTF | TGTGCCATCTCAACCTCCGAAGCAGGGGGCGTTGGCTACACCTTC
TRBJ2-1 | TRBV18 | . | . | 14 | CASSPATGHNEQFF | TGTGCCAGCTCACCCGCGACAGGTCACAATGAGCAGTTCTTC
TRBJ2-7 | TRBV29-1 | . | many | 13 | CSALGTGGGEQYF | TGCAGCGCGCTGGGAACAGGGGGGGGCGAGCAGTACTTC
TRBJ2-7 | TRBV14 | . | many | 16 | CASSQPGTPGVYEQYF | TGTGCCAGCAGCCAGCCCGGGACACCAGGAGTCTACGAGCAGTACTTC
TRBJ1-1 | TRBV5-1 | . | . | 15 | CASSLGQTWGTEAFF | TGCGCCAGCAGCTTAGGACAGACTTGGGGCACTGAAGCTTTCTTT
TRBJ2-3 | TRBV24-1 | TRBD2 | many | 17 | CATSDPGGAGGRDTQYF | TGTGCCACCAGTGACCCGGGGGGGGCCGGTGGGAGAGATACGCAGTATTTT
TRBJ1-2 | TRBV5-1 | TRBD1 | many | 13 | CASSLDRSGSYTF | TGCGCCAGCAGCCTGGACAGGTCGGGTAGCTACACCTTC
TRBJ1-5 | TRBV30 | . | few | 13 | CAWNGGPLKPQHF | TGTGCCTGGAACGGGGGGCCGTTGAAGCCCCAGCATTTT
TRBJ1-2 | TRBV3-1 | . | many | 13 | CASSPPDPRGYTF | TGTGCCAGCAGCCCTCCGGACCCTCGCGGCTACACCTTC
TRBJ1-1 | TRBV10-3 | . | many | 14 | CAISESRGGTEAFF | TGTGCCATCAGTGAGTCGAGGGGGGGGACTGAAGCTTTCTTT
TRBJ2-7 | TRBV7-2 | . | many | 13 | CASSLARDYEQYF | TGTGCCAGCAGCTTAGCGAGGGACTACGAGCAGTACTTC
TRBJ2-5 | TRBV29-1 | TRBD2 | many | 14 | CSAGRMAGEETQYF | TGCAGCGCTGGCCGGATGGCGGGAGAAGAGACCCAGTACTTC
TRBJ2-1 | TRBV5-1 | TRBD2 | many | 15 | CASSLGSGRRNEQFF | TGCGCCAGCAGCTTGGGAAGCGGGAGGCGGAATGAGCAGTTCTTC
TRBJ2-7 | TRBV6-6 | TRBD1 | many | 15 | CASSYPGQGTNEQYF | TGTGCCAGCAGTTACCCGGGACAGGGCACCAACGAGCAGTACTTC
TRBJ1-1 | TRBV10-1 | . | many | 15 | CATSKQSGENTEAFF | TGCGCGACCAGCAAGCAATCCGGCGAGAACACTGAAGCTTTCTTT
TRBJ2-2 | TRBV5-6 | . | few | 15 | CASGTWRINTGELFF | TGTGCCAGCGGCACCTGGCGGATTAACACCGGGGAGCTGTTTTTT
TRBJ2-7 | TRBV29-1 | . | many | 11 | CSGRNTYEQYF | TGCAGCGGACGAAATACCTACGAGCAGTACTTC
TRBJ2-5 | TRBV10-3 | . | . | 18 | CAISESQTPGLAKETQYF | TGTGCCATCAGTGAGTCGCAGACCCCGGGACTGGCAAAAGAGACCCAGTACTTC
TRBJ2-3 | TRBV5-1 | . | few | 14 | CASRLGISTDTQYF | TGCGCCAGCAGGCTTGGAATTTCGACAGATACGCAGTATTTT
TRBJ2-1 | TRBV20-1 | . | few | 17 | CSARDSTGQSSYNEQFF | TGCAGTGCTAGAGATTCGACAGGCCAGAGCTCCTACAATGAGCAGTTCTTC
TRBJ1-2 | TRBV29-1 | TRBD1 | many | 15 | CSVDPRTGPNYGYTF | TGCAGCGTTGACCCGAGGACAGGGCCAAACTATGGCTACACCTTC